Listed below are T cell receptor beta chains from one sample, sequenced in a study of Graves' ophthalmopathy and Graves' hyperthyroidism. In TCRdb, the multiplex PCR reads were re-called with MiXCR into one record per CDR3 protein. The sample has just over 400,000 distinct CDR3 sequences, around 21% seen once. The sample taken for sequencing was peripheral blood. These receptors came from a woman aged 18-29 years with stable Graves' hyperthyroidism. CDR3s include the opening cysteine and the closing phenylalanine or tryptophan. Fields, in order: CDR3 length, D gene, clone size, V gene, J gene, CDR3 protein, CDR3 DNA. D genes are given only for firm matches. Clone sizes are given selectively: once, few, many, or a class where the clone is expanded.

>15|NA|many|TRBV19|TRBJ2-2
CASSIGGANTGELFF
TGTGCCAGTAGTATAGGGGGCGCGAACACTGGGGAGCTGTTTTTT
>12|NA|many|TRBV12-3/TRBV12-4|TRBJ2-7
CASSLNGVEQYF
TGTGCCAGCAGTTTAAATGGAGTTGAGCAGTACTTC
>15|TRBD1|many|TRBV6-2/TRBV6-3|TRBJ1-5
CASSYSTGGLQPQHF
TGTGCCAGCAGTTACTCAACAGGGGGCCTTCAGCCCCAGCATTTT
>14|NA|many|TRBV7-9|TRBJ1-1
CASSPRFSGTEAFF
TGTGCCAGCAGCCCGCGGTTTAGCGGCACTGAAGCTTTCTTT
>16|NA|many|TRBV6-5|TRBJ1-1
CASSYDHQMFITEAFF
TGTGCCAGCAGTTACGATCATCAGATGTTCATCACTGAAGCTTTCTTT
>14|NA|few|TRBV20-1|TRBJ2-4
CSARSWGAKNIKYF
TGCAGTGCTAGATCGTGGGGAGCCAAAAACATTAAGTACTTC
>14|TRBD2|NA|TRBV6-1|TRBJ2-5
CASSSGGWAETEDF
TGTGCCAGCAGTAGCGGGGGGTGGGCGGAGACCGAGGACTTC
>14|NA|many|TRBV27|TRBJ1-3
CASSPSHRGNTIYF
TGTGCCAGCAGTCCATCCCACAGGGGAAACACCATATATTTT
>13|NA|many|TRBV6-1|TRBJ2-4
CASSESGPNIQYF
TGTGCCAGCAGTGAATCTGGGCCAAACATTCAGTACTTC
>12|NA|few|TRBV28|TRBJ1-5
CACGEVTQPQHF
TGTGCCTGCGGGGAAGTGACGCAGCCCCAGCATTTT
>13|NA|NA|TRBV20-1|TRBJ2-5
CSARVRIQEIQYF
TGCAGTGCTAGAGTCCGGATCCAAGAGATCCAGTACTTC
>12|NA|many|TRBV27|TRBJ1-2
CASRRARDGYTF
TGTGCCAGCAGGAGGGCGAGGGATGGCTACACCTTC
>15|NA|many|TRBV19|TRBJ2-7
CASSFSGASVVEQYF
TGTGCCAGTAGCTTTAGCGGTGCGTCGGTTGTTGAGCAGTACTTC
>15|NA|many|TRBV5-1|TRBJ2-7
CASSLAGTLSYEQYF
TGCGCCAGCAGCTTGGCCGGGACACTATCCTACGAGCAGTACTTC
>16|NA|many|TRBV12-3/TRBV12-4|TRBJ1-2
CASSFTGGGRLRGYTF
TGTGCCAGCAGTTTTACCGGCGGCGGGCGATTGCGTGGCTACACCTTC
>16|TRBD2|many|TRBV6-5|TRBJ2-7
CASSYGTSGITYEQYF
TGTGCCAGCAGTTACGGGACTAGCGGGATCACCTACGAGCAGTACTTC
>12|NA|many|TRBV6-2/TRBV6-3|TRBJ2-7
CASSYKGLEQYF
TGTGCCAGCAGTTACAAGGGGCTCGAGCAGTACTTC
>16|NA|many|TRBV12-3/TRBV12-4|TRBJ1-1
CASSHLFLDSWTEAFF
TGTGCCAGCAGTCACTTGTTCTTGGACAGCTGGACTGAAGCTTTCTTT
>16|NA|NA|TRBV28|TRBJ1-2
CASSSQGHPLLDGYTF
TGTGCCAGCAGTTCACAGGGACATCCATTACTCGATGGCTACACCTTC
>15|NA|many|TRBV19|TRBJ1-2
CASSKIGEEVYGYTF
TGTGCCAGTAGTAAAATAGGGGAAGAGGTGTATGGCTACACCTTC
>13|NA|many|TRBV11-3|TRBJ2-2
CASSWSGGGELFF
TGTGCCAGCAGCTGGTCGGGTGGTGGGGAGCTGTTTTTT
>14|TRBD1|many|TRBV19|TRBJ1-1
CASSKRDRNTEAFF
TGTGCCAGTAGTAAACGGGACAGGAACACTGAAGCTTTCTTT
>15|TRBD1|many|TRBV12-3/TRBV12-4|TRBJ1-5
CASRVWDRGNRPQHF
TGTGCCAGCAGGGTCTGGGACAGGGGCAATCGGCCCCAGCATTTT
>14|NA|NA|TRBV30|TRBJ2-5
CAWSVGLIRETQYF
TGTGCCTGGAGTGTGGGACTCATCCGAGAGACCCAGTACTTC
>14|NA|NA|TRBV20-1|TRBJ2-5
CSARERGSGWTQYF
TGCAGTGCTAGAGAACGGGGGAGTGGTTGGACCCAGTACTTC
>15|NA|many|TRBV20-1|TRBJ2-2
CSARQDTIGSGELFF
TGCAGTGCTAGACAGGATACTATTGGGAGCGGGGAGCTGTTTTTT
>15|TRBD1|NA|TRBV29-1|TRBJ2-4
CSVGEVSGTGGSQYF
TGCAGCGTGGGAGAGGTCTCCGGGACAGGGGGATCTCAGTACTTC
>12|NA|many|TRBV14|TRBJ1-2
CASSQGRYGYTF
TGTGCCAGCAGCCAGGGTCGCTATGGCTACACCTTC
>13|NA|once|TRBV6-1|TRBJ2-5
CASSVGIQETQYF
TGTGCCAGCAGTGTGGGGATCCAAGAGACCCAGTACTTC
>14|TRBD1|many|TRBV5-5|TRBJ1-2
CASSTDRAIRGYTF
TGTGCCAGCAGCACGGACAGGGCGATACGAGGCTACACCTTC
>13|NA|many|TRBV18|TRBJ2-5
CASSPLALETQYF
TGTGCCAGCTCACCACTAGCGTTGGAGACCCAGTACTTC
>12|NA|many|TRBV6-1|TRBJ2-2
CAPRSVTGELFF
TGTGCCCCCCGGAGTGTCACCGGGGAGCTGTTTTTT
>14|NA|NA|TRBV18|TRBJ2-7
CASSSGTTSGEQYF
TGTGCCAGCTCATCCGGGACCACCTCGGGCGAGCAGTACTTC
>12|NA|many|TRBV28|TRBJ2-2
CASSLLSGELFF
TGTGCCAGCAGTTTGCTTTCTGGGGAGCTGTTTTTT
>16|TRBD2|many|TRBV7-2|TRBJ2-7
CASSQGLAGGYYEQYF
TGTGCCAGCAGCCAAGGACTAGCGGGAGGGTATTACGAGCAGTACTTC
>16|TRBD2|many|TRBV25-1|TRBJ2-3
CASSEGTSGKSDTQYF
TGTGCCAGCAGTGAGGGGACTAGCGGGAAATCAGATACGCAGTATTTT
>12|NA|many|TRBV6-5|TRBJ1-2
CASSYSGDGYTF
TGTGCCAGCAGTTACTCGGGGGATGGCTACACCTTC
>13|TRBD1|NA|TRBV6-1|TRBJ1-2
CASQYPGGYGYTF
TGTGCCAGCCAATACCCAGGGGGCTATGGCTACACCTTC
>14|TRBD2|many|TRBV20-1|TRBJ2-7
CSARDTGRLYEQYF
TGCAGTGCTAGAGATACCGGGAGGCTATACGAGCAGTACTTC
>14|NA|many|TRBV6-1|TRBJ2-5
CASRDRGLDETQYF
TGTGCCAGCAGGGACAGGGGACTAGATGAGACCCAGTACTTC
>14|NA|many|TRBV11-2|TRBJ2-4
CASSLVGGRNIQYF
TGTGCCAGCAGCTTAGTGGGGGGTAGGAACATTCAGTACTTC
>15|NA|many|TRBV7-8|TRBJ2-5
CASSLRRTIQETQYF
TGTGCCAGCAGCCTACGGAGAACCATCCAAGAGACCCAGTACTTC
>14|NA|many|TRBV10-1|TRBJ2-7
CASSEGQEVSEQYF
TGCGCCAGCAGTGAGGGTCAGGAGGTGAGCGAGCAGTACTTC
>16|TRBD2|many|TRBV28|TRBJ2-2
CASRNRDYRNTGELFF
TGTGCCAGCAGAAACCGGGACTACCGTAACACCGGGGAGCTGTTTTTT
>13|TRBD1|many|TRBV29-1|TRBJ2-7
CSVRDRGTYEQYF
TGCAGCGTTCGAGACAGGGGGACCTACGAGCAGTACTTC
>16|TRBD2|few|TRBV15|TRBJ2-5
CATSRDLAAGEQTQYF
TGTGCCACCAGCAGAGATTTAGCAGCGGGAGAGCAGACCCAGTACTTC
>13|NA|many|TRBV5-4|TRBJ2-5
CASSMDRRETQYF
TGTGCCAGCAGTATGGACCGGAGGGAGACCCAGTACTTC
>15|TRBD1|NA|TRBV10-3|TRBJ2-2
CAIAPGTGFGGELFF
TGTGCCATCGCGCCCGGGACAGGGTTCGGCGGGGAGCTGTTTTTT
>16|NA|few|TRBV20-1|TRBJ1-5
CSAEEIFGFSNQPQHF
TGCAGTGCTGAGGAGATTTTCGGTTTTAGCAATCAGCCCCAGCATTTT
>15|NA|many|TRBV28|TRBJ2-2
CASSLGLPVSGELFF
TGTGCCAGCAGTTTAGGACTTCCTGTTAGCGGGGAGCTGTTTTTT
>14|TRBD1|few|TRBV28|TRBJ1-2
CASSLSDRGPGYTF
TGTGCCAGCAGTTTATCGGACAGGGGCCCTGGCTACACCTTC
>16|TRBD1|many|TRBV5-5|TRBJ1-1
CASSTDRTGRVSEAFF
TGTGCCAGCAGCACGGATAGGACAGGGCGGGTCTCTGAAGCTTTCTTT
>14|NA|many|TRBV20-1|TRBJ2-7
CSASGGLISYEQYF
TGCAGTGCTAGTGGAGGACTTATATCTTACGAGCAGTACTTC
>17|TRBD2|many|TRBV6-2/TRBV6-3|TRBJ2-7
CASSHPWGWSGRLEQYF
TGTGCCAGCAGTCACCCGTGGGGTTGGAGCGGGAGGCTCGAGCAGTACTTC
>14|NA|few|TRBV3-1|TRBJ2-2
CASSQELHTGELFF
TGTGCCAGCAGCCAAGAATTGCACACCGGGGAGCTGTTTTTT